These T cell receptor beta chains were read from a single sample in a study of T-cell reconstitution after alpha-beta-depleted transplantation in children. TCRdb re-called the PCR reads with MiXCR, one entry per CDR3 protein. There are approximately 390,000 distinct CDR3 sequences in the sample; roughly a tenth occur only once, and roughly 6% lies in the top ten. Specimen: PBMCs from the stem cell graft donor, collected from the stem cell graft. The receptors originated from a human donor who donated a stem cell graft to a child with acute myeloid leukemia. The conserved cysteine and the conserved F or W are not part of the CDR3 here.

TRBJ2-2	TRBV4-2	ASSPEPGAANTGELF
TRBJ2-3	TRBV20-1	SARLISGRPDTQY
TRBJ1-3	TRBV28	ASSWGDSSGNTIY
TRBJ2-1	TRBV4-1	ASSHPGQGYNEQF
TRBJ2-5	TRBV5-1	ASKAGEETQY
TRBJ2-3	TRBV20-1	SARGTSGGPARDTQY
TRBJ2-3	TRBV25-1	ASSEVRDPMGADTQY
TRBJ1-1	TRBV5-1	ASSLEAVSAEAF
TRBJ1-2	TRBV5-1	ASSPSSESWNYGYT
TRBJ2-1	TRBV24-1	ATSDLLGTEQF
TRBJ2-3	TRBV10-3	AISGLTDTQY
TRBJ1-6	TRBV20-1	SANRDGGNSPLH
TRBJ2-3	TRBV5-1	ASGAGTSTDTQY
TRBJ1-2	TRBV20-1	SARDLGQLYGYT
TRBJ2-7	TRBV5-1	ASKASVNYEQY
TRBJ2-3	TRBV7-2	ASSFGLAGRTDTQY
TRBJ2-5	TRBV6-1	ASSEVSRLETQY
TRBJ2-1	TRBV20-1	SARRASGRYNEQF